The 14 T cell receptor beta chains below come from one sample, sequenced in a study of glioma-infiltrating T cells after dendritic cell vaccination. Profiling relied on immunoSEQ multiplex PCR, and the TCRdb table lists in-frame clones only, not all of them. The table lists approximately 110,000 clones, 90% of them singletons. Time point in this sample: after dendritic cell vaccination, including at tumor progression/relapse. This specimen was blood, taken after dendritic cell vaccination. These receptors were obtained from a human donor with glioblastoma.

The chain joins TRBV10-3 to TRBJ1-5; D gene uncertain. The V and J ends lost 2 bases and 2 bases respectively, with 7 bases between them. The CDR3 is 14 amino acids. Germline CDR1 ENHRY, CDR2 SYGVKD. The CDR3, as DNA: TGTGCCATCAGTGAGGGCGGAGGCAATCAGCCCCAGCATTTT. This encodes CAISEGGGNQPQHF.

V gene TRBV9 combines with J gene TRBJ2-1; a possible D gene is TRBD2 (5 bases). The germline V gene encodes CDR1 SGDLS and CDR2 YYNGEE. The CDR3 runs to 16 residues. Trimming shortened V by 0 bases and J by 0 bases, and 10 bases separated the two germline ends. CDR3 DNA sequence: TGTGCCAGCAGCGTAGAGATAGCGTCCTCCTACAATGAGCAGTTCTTC. Its protein product is CASSVEIASSYNEQFF.

The chain combines TRBV30 with TRBJ2-7; perhaps TRBD1 as D (8 bases). CDR1 and CDR2 from the germline V gene are GTSNPN and SVGIG (reference sequence). Trimming left V 0 bases short and J 3 bases short, with 15 bases between. CDR3 length equals 15 residues. In DNA form, the CDR3 reads TGTGCCTGGAGTGTACAGGGGGGGGGTATCTACGAGCAGTACTTC. The encoded protein is CAWSVQGGGIYEQYF. The complete variable domain, with remaining parts taken from reference TRBV30 and TRBJ2-7, reads SQTIHQWPATLVQPVGSPLSLECTVEGTSNPNLYWYRQAAGRGLQLLFYSVGIGQISSEVPQNLSASRPQDRQFILSSKKLLLSDSGFYLCAWSVQGGGIYEQYFGPGTRLTVT.

The rearrangement joins TRBV7-9 to TRBJ1-4; 9 bases map to TRBD1. Germline assignment: CDR1 SEHNR and CDR2 FQNEAQ (reference sequence). CDR3 length equals 15 residues. V gave up 7 bases and J gave up 3 bases; unmatched junction bases: 6. The CDR3 DNA is TGTGCCAGCAACCACAGGGGGCGGTCTAATGAAAAACTGTTTTTT. Translated: CASNHRGRSNEKLFF.

This clone was found once. This chain uses TRBV11-2 with TRBJ1-1, with 7 positions matching TRBD1. The CDR3 sequence is 15 residues long. J lost 3 bases, V lost 4 bases, and 8 bases had no gene match. Germline V gene data show CDR1 as SGHAT and CDR2 as FQNNGV. CDR3 nucleotide sequence: TGTGCCAGCAGCTCCACCGGGACAGCCTACACTGAAGCTTTCTTT. Its translation: CASSSTGTAYTEAFF.

The genes are TRBV14 and TRBJ1-2, with D unclear. There are 13 residues in the CDR3. V was shortened by 4 bases and J by 2 bases, with 8 bases between the two germline ends. The germline gives CDR1 SGHDN, CDR2 FVKESK. In DNA, the CDR3 is TGTGCCAGCAGCCCGACACCCAACTATGGCTACACCTTC. It specifies CASSPTPNYGYTF.

This chain links TRBV4-2 with TRBJ2-2; D unresolved. The germline CDR1 and CDR2 sequences are LGHNA and YNFKEQ. There are 14 residues in the CDR3. Trimming stripped 0 bases from V and 2 bases from J, with 4 bases between. The CDR3 spells CASSQDINTGELFF. CDR3 DNA sequence: TGTGCCAGCAGCCAAGATATAAACACCGGGGAGCTGTTTTTT.

V gene TRBV5-4 combines with J gene TRBJ2-2; possible D gene TRBD1, 5 bases. The ends were cut back, 10 bases at V and 2 bases at J, with 15 bases in the middle. CDR3 size: 14 residues. Germline V lookup: CDR1 SGHNT, CDR2 YYREEE (reference sequence). CDR3 protein: CAQGSVENTGELFF. CDR3 nucleotide sequence: TGTGCCCAGGGATCAGTCGAAAACACCGGGGAGCTGTTTTTT. Looking up the rest from reference TRBV5-4 and TRBJ2-2 gives the full variable domain: ETGVTQSPTHLIKTRGQQVTLRCSSQSGHNTVSWYQQALGQGPQFIFQYYREEENGRGNFPPRFSGLQFPNYSSELNVNALELDDSALYLCAQGSVENTGELFFGEGSRLTVL.

A note on this clone: Other DNA sequences of this sample code for an identical CDR3. This rearrangement joins TRBV7-9 to TRBJ1-1; 9 nucleotides line up with TRBD1. Germline CDR1 SEHNR, CDR2 FQNEAQ (reference sequence). This CDR3 comprises 15 residues. After removal of 5 bases from V and 1 base from J, the junction contained 5 bases not matched to a gene. DNA for the CDR3: TGTGCCAGCAGCCCGGGACAGGGATGGAACACTGAAGCTTTCTTT. Protein product: CASSPGQGWNTEAFF.

J is TRBJ1-2 and V is TRBV19; tentatively, D is TRBD1 (6 bases). The V and J ends lost 1 base and 4 bases respectively, with 10 bases between them. This CDR3 has 14 amino acids. Germline CDR1 LNHDA, CDR2 SQIVND (reference sequence). CDR3 sequence reads: CASSIVTGVYGYTF. The CDR3 nucleotides are TGTGCCAGTAGTATAGTGACAGGAGTCTATGGCTACACCTTC. The full variable domain, its missing parts supplied by reference TRBV19 and TRBJ1-2, is DGGITQSPKYLFRKEGQNVTLSCEQNLNHDAMYWYRQDPGQGLRLIYYSQIVNDFQKGDIAEGYSVSREKKESFPLTVTSAQKNPTAFYLCASSIVTGVYGYTFGSGTRLTVV.

This chain connects TRBV5-1 to TRBJ2-1, with TRBD2 identical over 10 bases. Germline CDR1 and CDR2: SGHRS and YFSETQ. The CDR3 extends over 15 amino acids. With V trimmed by 5 bases and J by 3 bases, 5 bases remained unmatched. CDR3 sequence: CASRLAGGLYNEQFF. For the CDR3, the DNA is TGCGCCAGCAGGTTAGCGGGGGGACTCTACAATGAGCAGTTCTTC.

CDR3 nucleotides: TGTGCCACCAGCACCAGGGGCGACACCGGGGAGCTGTTTTTT. Translating gives CATSTRGDTGELFF. This chain connects TRBV15 to TRBJ2-2; maybe TRBD1 (6 bases). The CDR3 is 14 residues long. Germline V gene lookup returns CDR1 LNHNV and CDR2 YYDKDF (reference sequence). V was clipped by 4 bases and J by 3 bases, with 9 bases between them. Full variable domain (rest looked up from reference TRBV15 and TRBJ2-2): DAMVIQNPRYQVTQFGKPVTLSCSQTLNHNVMYWYQQKSSQAPKLLFHYYDKDFNNEADTPDNFQSRRPNTSFCFLDIRSPGLGDTAMYLCATSTRGDTGELFFGEGSRLTVL.

Points on this clone: Other DNA variants within this sample encode the same CDR3. The chain links TRBV5-1 to TRBJ2-7; 7 nucleotides line up with TRBD1. V lost 0 bases and J lost 3; bases outside the gene matches: 3. Germline V lookup: CDR1 SGHRS, CDR2 YFSETQ. The CDR3 totals 14 residues. The CDR3 sequence: CASSLGDRVYEQYF. CDR3 DNA sequence: TGCGCCAGCAGCTTGGGTGACAGGGTCTACGAGCAGTACTTC.

The genes are TRBV7-3 and TRBJ1-6, with D possibly matching TRBD1 (5 bases). The germline V gene has CDR1 SGHTA and CDR2 FQGTGA. The CDR3 extends over 14 amino acids. Deletions cut 4 bases from V and 12 bases from J, with 16 bases between. The CDR3 nucleotides read TGTGCCAGCAGCTCAAGTAGCGGGGGTATACCCCTCCACTTT. Amino acid sequence: CASSSSSGGIPLHF.